Each of the 3 T cell receptor beta chains below was sequenced from the same sample in a study of tumor-infiltrating lymphocytes in primary liver carcinoma. The researchers produced TCR beta cDNA from roughly 500 ng total RNA with a constant-region primer. Employing slightly modified ARM-PCR, three nested multiplex PCR rounds were run, and these gave rise to the TCR beta libraries. TRBV1-TRBV30 forward primers paired with a C-beta reverse primer were used in the first two PCR rounds, which ran approximately 11 cycles each. TCRdb processed the multiplex PCR reads anew with MiXCR; each CDR3 protein has one entry. Of about 59,000 distinct CDR3 sequences in the sample, 71% were seen once. Unsorted bulk tissue, roughly 20-34 mg of it, served as the source for co-extraction of RNA and DNA. Sample: liver tumor tissue from sampling region 2. The subset here: tumor region T2, inferior pole. These receptors all stem from a man aged 40-49 years with primary liver carcinoma and hepatitis B virus infection.

Details on this clonotype: A read error may produce the germline difference seen at one junction end. The chain uses TRBV6-2 or TRBV6-3 and TRBJ2-1; 16 bases line up with TRBD2. Germline assignment: CDR1 MNHEY and CDR2 SVGEGT. The CDR3 totals 17 residues. The CDR3 here is CASSSGLAGGLGNVQFF. CDR3 coding DNA: TGTGCCAGCAGTTCGGGACTAGCGGGAGGGCTAGGCAATGTGCAGTTCTTC.

Remarks on this clonotype: One end of the junction does not line up with germline, which may come from a read error. The chain is built from TRBV11-2 and TRBJ2-5; 8 bases match TRBD2. The CDR3 runs to 16 residues. Germline CDR1 SGHAT, CDR2 FQNNGV. The CDR3 reads CASSLTPGGGKEIQYF. DNA of the CDR3: TGTGCCAGTAGCCTAACCCCTGGCGGGGGGAAAGAGATCCAGTACTTC. The variable domain in full, completed from reference TRBV11-2 and TRBJ2-5, reads EAGVAQSPRYKIIEKRQSVAFWCNPISGHATLYWYQQILGQGPKLLIQFQNNGVVDDSQLPKDRFSAERLKGVDSTLKIQPAKLEDSAVYLCASSLTPGGGKEIQYFGPGTRLLVL.

Turning to this clonotype: The junction does not match germline at one end; this may be a read error. This chain uses TRBV7-2 with TRBJ2-1, with TRBD2 identical over 10 bases. The CDR3 length is 17 residues. Germline V lookup: CDR1 SGHTA, CDR2 FQGNSA. The CDR3 loop reads CASSSTTLAGARNEEFF. The DNA for the CDR3 is TGTGCCAGCAGCTCCACGACTCTAGCGGGAGCTCGAAATGAGGAGTTCTTC.